The source of this T cell receptor beta chain is a study of OX40 agonist ivuxolimab in advanced cancers. Study conclusions and caveats: The CD4+ and CD8+ T cells in the blood had expanded clonally by week 6 at 0.1 to 3.0 mg/kg.

The assay was immunoSEQ multiplex PCR, and TCRdb's table has in-frame clones only and misses some. In the table there are under 80,000 clones, roughly 90% of which are singletons. The length of the CDR3 is 15 residues. With V trimmed by 5 bases and J by 1 base, 7 bases remained unmatched. Germline V gene data show CDR1 as SGHAT and CDR2 as FQNNGV. Concerning this clone itself: Its antigen is not identified.

This receptor was identified in an adult with an advanced solid tumor such as melanoma, head and neck, liver or kidney cancer. The sequencing used CD4+ or CD8+ T cells sorted from blood, collected in a trial of the OX40 agonist ivuxolimab. V and J are TRBV11-2 and TRBJ1-1, with 7 bases identical to TRBD1. CDR3 region: CASSPLTGKNTEAFF. DNA for the CDR3: TGTGCCAGCAGCCCGCTGACAGGGAAGAACACTGAAGCTTTCTTT.